This TCR beta chain was profiled in a study of cytomegalovirus exposure and HLA in healthy donors. The germline CDR1 and CDR2 sequences are SQVTM and ANQGSEA. This CDR3 has 13 amino acids. A multiplex PCR was run with 60 Vbeta primers and 13 Jbeta primers. Sequenced by immunoSEQ multiplex PCR; TCRdb stores in-frame clones only, minus some. The top ten clones hold around 4.3% of a sample with around 200,000 clones, 79% of them seen once. Sequenced material: PBMCs. The rearrangement links TRBV29-1 to TRBJ2-5, with no clear D. The J call is uncertain, as TRBJ2-7 better fits the DNA end. The TCR was taken from a woman under 40 in good health and CMV-seropositive. The CDR3 loop is CSVHTSDSYEQYF. CDR3 bases: TGCAGCGTTCATACAAGTGACTCCTACGAGCAGTACTTC.